Presented here are 30 T cell receptor beta chains from one specimen sequenced in a study of early T cells in non-severe SARS-CoV-2 infection. Each CDR3 protein is one row after TCRdb ran MiXCR on the 5' RACE reads. In the table there are around 44,000 distinct CDR3 sequences, 7.7% of which are singletons. The sample was whole blood. The receptors stem from an adult who was a healthcare worker with PCR-confirmed SARS-CoV-2 infection or an uninfected control (not recorded which).

This chain joins TRBV2 and TRBJ1-6, with D unclear. V gave up 7 bases and J gave up 6 bases, with 13 bases separating them. CDR1 is SNHLY and CDR2 is FYNNEI in the germline V gene. This CDR3 region has 14 residues. CDR3 bases: TGTGCCAGCATACGACGGGAGAGTAATTCACCCCTCCACTTT. Its protein is CASIRRESNSPLHF.

There are many counts of this clonotype. The V and J genes are TRBV9 and TRBJ1-4, with D tentatively TRBD1 (6 bases). The germline V gene has CDR1 SGDLS and CDR2 YYNGEE. V was clipped by 0 bases and J by 6 bases, with 12 bases between them. This CDR3 comprises 15 residues. CDR3 nucleotide sequence: TGTGCCAGCAGCGTAGGTCAGGGGAAGTATGAAAAACTGTTTTTT. Its translation: CASSVGQGKYEKLFF.

This clonotype showed up many times. The chain is built from TRBV6-6 and TRBJ1-5; 9 bases line up with TRBD1. The J segment lost 6 bases and the V segment lost 6 bases, leaving 9 bases of the junction unmatched. CDR1 and CDR2 (germline): MNHNY, SVGAGI (reference sequence). The CDR3 consists of 15 residues. CDR3 DNA sequence: TGTGCCAGCAGAGGACAGGGGCGCGGAGCTCAGCCCCAGCATTTT. As protein: CASRGQGRGAQPQHF.

The rearrangement joins TRBV20-1 to TRBJ2-4; weak D call: TRBD1 (5 bases). The CDR3 runs to 14 residues. Germline loops: CDR1 DFQATT, CDR2 SNEGSKA (reference sequence). The V gene lost 5 bases and the J gene lost 0 bases, with 11 bases spanning the gap. In DNA form, the CDR3 reads TGCAGTGCTGCAGAGACAGTAGCCAAAAACATTCAGTACTTC. Its translation is CSAAETVAKNIQYF.

This clonotype was observed many times. The chain has TRBV28 and TRBJ2-7, with TRBD1 identical over 7 bases. Germline-derived CDR1 and CDR2 are MDHEN and SYDVKM. CDR3 size: 14 residues. The V segment lost 7 bases and the J segment 2 bases; nucleotides outside the gene matches: 8. CDR3: CASITPTGPYEQYF. In nucleotides, the CDR3 is TGTGCCAGCATTACCCCGACAGGGCCCTACGAGCAGTACTTC.

V gene TRBV9 combines with J gene TRBJ2-5, with TRBD2 matching 9 bases. Trimming at V came to 3 bases and at J to 4 bases, leaving 7 bases not matched to a gene. The CDR3 sequence is 15 residues long. From germline, CDR1 is SGDLS and CDR2 YYNGEE. The CDR3 loop is CASSAERGVRETQYF. The CDR3 DNA is TGTGCCAGCAGCGCAGAGCGGGGGGTTCGAGAGACCCAGTACTTC.

This clonotype was counted at least ten times. The chain employs TRBV11-2 and TRBJ1-5; tentatively, D is TRBD1 (5 bases). This CDR3 spans 15 amino acids. Trimming took 5 bases from V and 0 from J, leaving 11 bases between them. The germline V gene has CDR1 SGHAT and CDR2 FQNNGV. The CDR3 spells CASSQGTVSNQPQHF. CDR3 DNA: TGTGCCAGCAGCCAAGGGACGGTTAGCAATCAGCCCCAGCATTTT.

This clonotype was recorded many times. The chain recombines TRBV20-1 with TRBJ1-2, with 9 bases aligning to TRBD1. The trim removed 3 bases at V and 6 bases at J, leaving 5 bases unmatched. CDR3 length: 13 amino acids. Germline V CDR1 and CDR2: DFQATT, SNEGSKA (reference sequence). As DNA, the CDR3 is TGCAGTGCTAGGTTTACAGGGGGCCATGGCTACACCTTC. Translation gives CSARFTGGHGYTF.

This clonotype occurred a few times. The chain is built from TRBV20-1 and TRBJ2-6; no definite D call. This CDR3 is 14 amino acids long. V lost 3 bases and J lost 1, with 7 bases in between. The germline gives CDR1 DFQATT, CDR2 SNEGSKA (reference sequence). The CDR3 spells CSARQVSGANVLTF. In DNA form, the CDR3 reads TGCAGTGCTAGGCAGGTTTCTGGGGCCAACGTCCTGACTTTC.

This clonotype appeared many times. CDR3 sequence (DNA): TGTGCCAGCAGGAACACGGACAGGGGTAATGAAAAACTGTTTTTT. Encoded protein: CASRNTDRGNEKLFF. This chain links TRBV12-3 or TRBV12-4 with TRBJ1-4; 9 bases agree with TRBD1. Trimming removed 6 bases from V and 4 bases from J; junction bases left unmatched: 6. The CDR3 loop spans 15 amino acids.

This clonotype was observed many times. The V gene is TRBV19, the J gene TRBJ2-1; tentative D call: TRBD2 (7 bases). Deletions cut 2 bases from V and 0 bases from J, with 8 bases between. Germline V CDR1 and CDR2: LNHDA, SQIVND (reference sequence). The length of the CDR3 is 15 residues. The CDR3 bases are TGTGCCAGTAGTATAAGGGGGGGCTCCTACAATGAGCAGTTCTTC. It specifies CASSIRGGSYNEQFF.

This clonotype was observed at least ten times. This sequence joins TRBV28 and TRBJ2-7, with D perhaps TRBD2 (6 bases). This CDR3 contains 14 residues. Between the trimmed V and J ends, which lost 2 bases and 4 bases, there was a span of 12 bases. The germline gives CDR1 MDHEN, CDR2 SYDVKM. CDR3 in DNA: TGTGCCAGCAGTTTACCGGGAGTCCCGTACGAGCAGTACTTC. It codes for CASSLPGVPYEQYF.

This clonotype was observed a few times. Written as DNA, the CDR3 is TGTGCCAGCAGTTACCGAGAGGAGCAGTACTTC. Amino acid sequence: CASSYREEQYF. The chain employs TRBV6-5 and TRBJ2-7; no clear D gene. Trimming removed 2 bases from V and 7 bases from J, with 6 bases in between. The CDR3 is 11 amino acids. The germline gives CDR1 MNHEY, CDR2 SVGAGI.

This clonotype was counted a few times. The chain carries TRBV25-1 and TRBJ1-6, with D perhaps matching TRBD1 (5 bases). Germline CDR1 MGHDK, CDR2 SYGVNS. The CDR3 spans 14 residues. Trimming left V 3 bases short and J 9 bases short, with 12 bases between. The CDR3 is CASSEPGYGSPLHF. The CDR3 DNA is TGTGCCAGCAGTGAGCCAGGGTATGGTTCACCCCTCCACTTT.

This clonotype was recorded at least ten times. The rearrangement links TRBV20-1 to TRBJ1-2, with TRBD1 matching over 8 bases. Germline V gives CDR1 DFQATT, CDR2 SNEGSKA (reference sequence). This CDR3 comprises 15 residues. The V segment lost 6 bases and the J segment 1 base; nucleotides outside the gene matches: 10. The CDR3 sequence is CSASGDRGNNYGYTF. The CDR3 nucleotides read TGCAGTGCCAGCGGTGACAGGGGAAATAACTATGGCTACACCTTC.

This clonotype was detected many times. This chain connects TRBV3-1 to TRBJ2-4, with 9 positions matching TRBD1. The ends lost 4 bases at V and 0 bases at J; junction bases unmatched: 7. Germline V gene sequence: CDR1 LGHDT, CDR2 YNNKEL (reference sequence). This CDR3 contains 17 residues. CDR3 region: CASSLQGAILAKNIQYF. In nucleotides, the CDR3 is TGTGCCAGCAGCCTACAGGGGGCCATACTAGCCAAAAACATTCAGTACTTC. Using reference TRBV3-1 and TRBJ2-4 for the parts outside the CDR3, the full variable domain is DTAVSQTPKYLVTQMGNDKSIKCEQNLGHDTMYWYKQDSKKFLKIMFSYNNKELIINETVPNRFSPKSPDKAHLNLHINSLELGDSAVYFCASSLQGAILAKNIQYFGAGTRLSVL.

This clonotype was observed at least ten times. The chain combines TRBV6-6 with TRBJ2-7; TRBD2 might be the D (5 bases). The ends were cut back, 6 bases at V and 0 bases at J, with 12 bases in the middle. The CDR3 contains 14 residues. Germline CDR1 and CDR2: MNHNY and SVGAGI (reference sequence). The CDR3 region has the DNA TGTGCCAGCAGGTCCCCGGGAAGCTCCTACGAGCAGTACTTC. This translates into CASRSPGSSYEQYF.

This clonotype has a count of ten or more. The chain carries TRBV3-1 and TRBJ2-7, with D possibly matching TRBD1 (6 bases). The V end was cut by 5 bases, the J end by 6 bases, with 11 bases between. The CDR3 totals 12 residues. Germline assignment: CDR1 LGHDT and CDR2 YNNKEL (reference sequence). CDR3 sequence: CASSTDSSEQYF. The CDR3 DNA reads as TGTGCCAGCAGCACGGACAGCAGCGAGCAGTACTTC.

V and J are TRBV7-2 and TRBJ1-4, with unresolved D. CDR3 length: 16 residues. Per germline, CDR1 SGHTA and CDR2 FQGNSA. Trimming shortened V by 5 bases and J by 0 bases, and 13 bases separated the two germline ends. In nucleotides, the CDR3 is TGTGCCAGCAGCGTAAGACGGGTTGCAACTAATGAAAAACTGTTTTTT. Translation gives CASSVRRVATNEKLFF.

The sample holds a few counts of this clonotype. This sequence joins TRBV18 and TRBJ2-7; 12 nucleotides line up with TRBD1. V dropped 3 bases and J dropped 5; count of bases not matched to a gene: 2. Germline CDR1 and CDR2: KGHSH and LQKENI. This CDR3 contains 14 residues. The CDR3 is CASSPGTGGHEQYF. In nucleotides, the CDR3 is TGTGCCAGCTCACCCGGGACAGGGGGCCACGAGCAGTACTTC.

The sample holds a few counts of this clonotype. The rearrangement joins TRBV7-9 to TRBJ2-2, with D hard to call. CDR3 length equals 14 residues. The germline V gene has CDR1 SEHNR and CDR2 FQNEAQ (reference sequence). V dropped 3 bases and J dropped 0 bases, with 5 bases sitting between them. This CDR3 is CASSLNTNTGELFF. The CDR3 nucleotides are TGTGCCAGCAGCTTGAATACGAACACCGGGGAGCTGTTTTTT.

This rearrangement joins TRBV18 to TRBJ1-1, with a weak D call TRBD1 (5 bases). Germline V lookup: CDR1 KGHSH, CDR2 LQKENI. CDR3 length equals 14 residues. The V and J ends lost 0 bases and 3 bases respectively, with 8 bases between them. CDR3: CASSPPGVHTEAFF. CDR3 bases: TGTGCCAGCTCACCACCAGGGGTTCACACTGAAGCTTTCTTT. Complete variable domain (other parts from reference TRBV18 and TRBJ1-1): NAGVMQNPRHLVRRRGQEARLRCSPMKGHSHVYWYRQLPEEGLKFMVYLQKENIIDESGMPKERFSAEFPKEGPSILRIQQVVRGDSAAYFCASSPPGVHTEAFFGQGTRLTVV.

This chain links TRBV11-2 with TRBJ2-5; D might be TRBD1 (6 bases). CDR1 SGHAT and CDR2 FQNNGV come from the germline V gene. CDR3 length: 15 amino acids. V lost 3 bases to trimming and J lost 2 bases, with 13 bases between them. CDR3 nucleotides: TGTGCCAGCAGCTTCAGGGGCCAGGGGCAAGAGACCCAGTACTTC. This translates into CASSFRGQGQETQYF.

This clonotype was observed many times. The chain uses TRBV12-2 and TRBJ2-3; the D call of TRBD1 is as the table states it, not checked on the DNA. TRBV12-2 is listed as a pseudogene. The CDR3 covers 19 residues. The CDR3 loop reads CASRLFRGPSSSFTDTQYF. CDR3 DNA: TGTGCAAGTCGCCTTTTCAGGGGGCCCTCATCCTCGTTCACAGATACGCAGTATTTT.

For this clonotype: A much larger clone differs from this one at a single base, so this may be a read error. The CDR3 DNA reads TGTGCCACCAGTGACAGGACTGATAATCAGCCCCGGCATTTT. Encoded protein: CATSDRTDNQPRHF. The chain recombines TRBV24-1 with TRBJ1-5; D unresolved. The CDR3 covers 14 residues. Germline lookup yields CDR1 KGHDR and CDR2 SFDVKD.

This clonotype was seen more than once but under ten times. The chain combines TRBV28 with TRBJ1-6; D not certain. There are 13 residues in the CDR3. V dropped 9 bases and J dropped 3 bases, with 9 bases sitting between them. The germline gives CDR1 MDHEN, CDR2 SYDVKM. In DNA, the CDR3 is TGTGCCAGTACGAGTCTCTATAATTCACCCCTCCACTTT. This sequence encodes CASTSLYNSPLHF.

At least ten counts were recorded for this clonotype. CDR3 sequence (DNA): TGTGCCAGCAGACCTGCGGGACAAAGAAATGAAAAACTGTTTTTT. It codes for CASRPAGQRNEKLFF. The chain employs TRBV6-5 and TRBJ1-4; possibly TRBD1 for D (6 bases). This CDR3 has 15 residues. Trimming pared 6 bases from V and 5 bases from J, leaving 16 bases between. Per germline, CDR1 MNHEY and CDR2 SVGAGI.

This clonotype was found many times. The V gene is TRBV5-1, the J gene TRBJ1-6; D perhaps matches TRBD1 (5 bases). The CDR3 loop spans 15 amino acids. Germline V gene data show CDR1 as SGHRS and CDR2 as YFSETQ. Trimming left V 4 bases short and J 7 bases short, with 15 bases between. CDR3 amino acids: CASSLTGTKNSPLHF. CDR3 nucleotide sequence: TGCGCCAGCAGCCTGACCGGGACCAAAAATTCACCCCTCCACTTT.

This clonotype has a count of ten or more. J is TRBJ1-5 and V is TRBV20-1, with D perhaps matching TRBD1 (5 bases). V lost 6 bases and J lost 5, with 17 bases in between. The CDR3 extends over 14 amino acids. Germline V gives CDR1 DFQATT, CDR2 SNEGSKA (reference sequence). The CDR3 loop reads CSAKSVQGHQPQHF. The CDR3 DNA reads TGCAGTGCCAAGAGTGTGCAGGGCCATCAGCCCCAGCATTTT.

At least ten counts were recorded for this clonotype. The V call is TRBV5-6, the J call TRBJ1-4; TRBD1 matches at 9 bases. The V gene's germline CDR1 is SGHDT and CDR2 YYEEEE. The length of the CDR3 is 15 residues. The V and J ends lost 4 bases and 7 bases, in that order; junction bases with no gene match: 8. The CDR3 DNA reads as TGTGCCAGCAGCCGTACGGGGACAGGGTCTGAAAAACTGTTTTTT. Its translation: CASSRTGTGSEKLFF.